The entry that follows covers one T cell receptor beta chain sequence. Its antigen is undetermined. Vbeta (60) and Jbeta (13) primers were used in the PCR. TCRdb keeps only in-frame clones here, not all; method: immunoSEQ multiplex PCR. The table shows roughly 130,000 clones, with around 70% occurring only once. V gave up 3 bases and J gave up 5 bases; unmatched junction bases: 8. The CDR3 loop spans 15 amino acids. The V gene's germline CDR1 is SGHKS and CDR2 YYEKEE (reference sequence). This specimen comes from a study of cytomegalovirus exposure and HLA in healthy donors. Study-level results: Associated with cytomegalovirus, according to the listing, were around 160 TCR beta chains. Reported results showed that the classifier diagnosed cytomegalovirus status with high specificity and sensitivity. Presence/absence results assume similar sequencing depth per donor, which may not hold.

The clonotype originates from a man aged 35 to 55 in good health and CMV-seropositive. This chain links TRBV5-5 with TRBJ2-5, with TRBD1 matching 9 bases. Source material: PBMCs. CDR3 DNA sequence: TGTGCCAGCAGCTCCGGAAACAGGGGGCTTGAGACCCAGTACTTC. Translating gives CASSSGNRGLETQYF.